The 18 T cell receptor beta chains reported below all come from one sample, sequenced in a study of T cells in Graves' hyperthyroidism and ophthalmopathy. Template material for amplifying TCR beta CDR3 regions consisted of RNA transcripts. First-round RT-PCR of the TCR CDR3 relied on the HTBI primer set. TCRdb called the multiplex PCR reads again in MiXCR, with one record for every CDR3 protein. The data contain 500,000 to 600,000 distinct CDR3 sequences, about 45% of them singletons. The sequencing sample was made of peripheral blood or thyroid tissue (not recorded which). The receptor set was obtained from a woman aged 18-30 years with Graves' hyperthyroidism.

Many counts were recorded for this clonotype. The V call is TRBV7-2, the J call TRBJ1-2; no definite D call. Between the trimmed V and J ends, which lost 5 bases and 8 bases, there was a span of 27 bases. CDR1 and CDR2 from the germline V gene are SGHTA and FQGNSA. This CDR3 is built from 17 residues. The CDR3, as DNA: TGTGCCAGCAGCGAAGTGGTATCCCCATTCAGGTCTAGGGGCTACACCTTC. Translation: CASSEVVSPFRSRGYTF. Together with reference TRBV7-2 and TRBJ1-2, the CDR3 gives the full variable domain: GAGVSQSPSNKVTEKGKDVELRCDPISGHTALYWYRQSLGQGLEFLIYFQGNSAPDKSGLPSDRFSAERTGGSVSTLTIQRTQQEDSAVYLCASSEVVSPFRSRGYTFGSGTRLTVV.

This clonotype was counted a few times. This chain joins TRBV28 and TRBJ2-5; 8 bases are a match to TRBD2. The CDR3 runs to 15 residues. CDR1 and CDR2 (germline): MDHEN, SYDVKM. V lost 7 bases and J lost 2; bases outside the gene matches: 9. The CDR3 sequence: CASISGSGKQETQYF. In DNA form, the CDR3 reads TGTGCCAGCATCTCGGGTAGCGGGAAGCAAGAGACCCAGTACTTC.

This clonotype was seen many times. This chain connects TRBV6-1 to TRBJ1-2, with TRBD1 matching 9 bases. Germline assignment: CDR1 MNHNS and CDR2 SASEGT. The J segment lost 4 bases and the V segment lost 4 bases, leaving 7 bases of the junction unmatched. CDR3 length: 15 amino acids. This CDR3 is CASSVTTGGTYGYTF. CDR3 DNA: TGTGCCAGCAGTGTTACGACAGGGGGTACCTATGGCTACACCTTC.

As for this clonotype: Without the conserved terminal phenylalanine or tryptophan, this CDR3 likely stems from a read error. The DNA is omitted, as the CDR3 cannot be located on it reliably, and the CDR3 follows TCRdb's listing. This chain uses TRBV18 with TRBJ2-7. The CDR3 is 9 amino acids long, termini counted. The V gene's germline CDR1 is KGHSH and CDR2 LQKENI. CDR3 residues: CASSPRAGQ.

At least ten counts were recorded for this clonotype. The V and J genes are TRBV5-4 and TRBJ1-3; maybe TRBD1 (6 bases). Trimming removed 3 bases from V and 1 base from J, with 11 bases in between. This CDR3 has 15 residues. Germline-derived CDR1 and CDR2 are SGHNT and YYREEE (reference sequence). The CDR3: CASSSGQLSGNTIYF. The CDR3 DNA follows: TGTGCCAGCAGCTCAGGACAGTTATCTGGAAACACCATATATTTT.

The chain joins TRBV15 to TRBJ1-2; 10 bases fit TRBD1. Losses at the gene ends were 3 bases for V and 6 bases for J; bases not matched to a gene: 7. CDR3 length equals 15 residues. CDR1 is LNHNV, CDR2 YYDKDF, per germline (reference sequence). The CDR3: CATSSWDRGGNGYTF. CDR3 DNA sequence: TGTGCCACCAGCAGTTGGGACAGGGGAGGGAATGGCTACACCTTC.

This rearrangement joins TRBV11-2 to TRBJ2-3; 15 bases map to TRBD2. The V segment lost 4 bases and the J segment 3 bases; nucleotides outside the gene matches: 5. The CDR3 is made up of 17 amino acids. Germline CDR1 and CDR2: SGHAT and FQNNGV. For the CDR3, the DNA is TGTGCCAGCAGCTCCGGACTAGCGGGAGGGTTTACAGATACGCAGTATTTT. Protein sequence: CASSSGLAGGFTDTQYF.

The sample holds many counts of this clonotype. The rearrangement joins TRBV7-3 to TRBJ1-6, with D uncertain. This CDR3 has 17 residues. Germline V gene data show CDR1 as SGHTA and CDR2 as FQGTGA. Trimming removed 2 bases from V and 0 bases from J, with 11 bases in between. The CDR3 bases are TGTGCCAGCAGCTTAGTCGGTCCAAGCTCCTATAATTCACCCCTCCACTTT. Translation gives CASSLVGPSSYNSPLHF. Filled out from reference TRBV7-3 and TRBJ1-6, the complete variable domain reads GAGVSQTPSNKVTEKGKYVELRCDPISGHTALYWYRQSLGQGPEFLIYFQGTGAADDSGLPNDRFFAVRPEGSVSTLKIQRTERGDSAVYLCASSLVGPSSYNSPLHFGNGTRLTVT.

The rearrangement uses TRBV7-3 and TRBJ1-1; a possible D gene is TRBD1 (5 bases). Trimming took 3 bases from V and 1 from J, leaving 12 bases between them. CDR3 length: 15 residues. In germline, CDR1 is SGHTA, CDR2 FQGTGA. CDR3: CASSLVGTENTEAFF. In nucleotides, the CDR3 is TGTGCCAGCAGCTTGGTAGGGACCGAGAACACTGAAGCTTTCTTT.

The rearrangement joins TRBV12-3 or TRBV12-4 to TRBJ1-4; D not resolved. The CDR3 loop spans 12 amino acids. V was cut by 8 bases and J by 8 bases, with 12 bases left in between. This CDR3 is CASLARGEKLFF. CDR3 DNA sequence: TGTGCCAGCTTGGCACGGGGAGAAAAACTGTTTTTT.

The CDR3 here is CSVPHGNTF. The CDR3 nucleotides read TGCAGCGTTCCCCATGGAAACACCTTC. The chain links TRBV29-1 to TRBJ1-2; D remains ambiguous. The CDR3 is made up of 9 amino acids. Per the germline V gene, CDR1 is SQVTM and CDR2 is ANQGSEA. Trimming removed 5 bases from V and 12 bases from J, with 10 bases in between. Complete variable domain (other parts from reference TRBV29-1 and TRBJ1-2): SAVISQKPSRDICQRGTSLTIQCQVDSQVTMMFWYRQQPGQSLTLIATANQGSEATYESGFVIDKFPISRPNLTFSTLTVSNMSPEDSSIYLCSVPHGNTFGSGTRLTVV.

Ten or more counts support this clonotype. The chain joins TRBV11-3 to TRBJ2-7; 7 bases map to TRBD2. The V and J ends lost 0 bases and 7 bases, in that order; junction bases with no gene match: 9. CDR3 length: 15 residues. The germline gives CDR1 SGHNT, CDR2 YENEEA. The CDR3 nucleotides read TGTGCCAGCAGCTTAGATCTGGGCGGGGGATTGGAGCAGTACTTC. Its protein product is CASSLDLGGGLEQYF.

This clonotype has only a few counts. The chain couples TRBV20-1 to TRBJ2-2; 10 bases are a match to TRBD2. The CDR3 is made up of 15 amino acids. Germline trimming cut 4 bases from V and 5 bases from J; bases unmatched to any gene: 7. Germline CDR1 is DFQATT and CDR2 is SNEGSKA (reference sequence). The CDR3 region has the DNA TGCAGTGCTACCGGACTAGCGGCCAAAACCGGGGAGCTGTTTTTT. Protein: CSATGLAAKTGELFF.

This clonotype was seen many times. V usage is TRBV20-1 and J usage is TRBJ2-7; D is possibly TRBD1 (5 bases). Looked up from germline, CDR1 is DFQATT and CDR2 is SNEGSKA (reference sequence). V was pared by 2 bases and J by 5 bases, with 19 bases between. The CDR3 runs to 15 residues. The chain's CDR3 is CSARSPRQGNDEQYF. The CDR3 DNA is TGCAGTGCTAGAAGCCCGAGGCAGGGCAACGACGAGCAGTACTTC.

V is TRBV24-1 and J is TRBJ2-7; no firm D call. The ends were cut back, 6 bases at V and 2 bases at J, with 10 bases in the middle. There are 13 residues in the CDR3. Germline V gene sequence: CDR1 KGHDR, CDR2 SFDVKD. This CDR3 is CATSLRETYEQYF. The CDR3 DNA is TGTGCCACCAGTTTAAGGGAAACCTACGAGCAGTACTTC.

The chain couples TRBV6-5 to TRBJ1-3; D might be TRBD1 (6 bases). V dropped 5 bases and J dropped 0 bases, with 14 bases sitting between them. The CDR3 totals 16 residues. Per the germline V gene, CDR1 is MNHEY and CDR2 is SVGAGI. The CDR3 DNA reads TGTGCCAGCAGTGAACAGGGTATGGTCTCTGGAAACACCATATATTTT. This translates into CASSEQGMVSGNTIYF.

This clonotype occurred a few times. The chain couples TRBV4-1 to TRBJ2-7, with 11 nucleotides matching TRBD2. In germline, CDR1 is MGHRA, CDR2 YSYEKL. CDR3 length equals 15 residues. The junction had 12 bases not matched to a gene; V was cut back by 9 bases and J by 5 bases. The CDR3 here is CASSVTSGSGDEQYF. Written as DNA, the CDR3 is TGCGCCAGTTCCGTAACTAGCGGGAGTGGGGACGAGCAGTACTTC.

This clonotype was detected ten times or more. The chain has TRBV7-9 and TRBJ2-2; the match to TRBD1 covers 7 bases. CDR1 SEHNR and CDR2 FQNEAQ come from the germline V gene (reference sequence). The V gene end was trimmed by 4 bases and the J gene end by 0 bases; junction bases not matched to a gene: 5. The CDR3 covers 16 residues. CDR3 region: CASSSPGQSNTGELFF. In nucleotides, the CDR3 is TGTGCCAGCAGCTCCCCGGGACAGTCGAACACCGGGGAGCTGTTTTTT.